The sequence of this T cell receptor beta chain was determined in a study of tumor-infiltrating lymphocytes in primary liver carcinoma. From unsorted bulk tissue weighing about 17-30 mg, DNA and RNA were co-extracted. The proportion of viable tumor cells exceeded 80% in every tumor sample. Study results and caveats: Reduced overlap was seen in tumor-adjacent and tumor-blood pairs versus tumor region pairs.

A word on this clonotype: The antigen remains undetermined. This may be a read error: a much more frequent sequence differs by one nucleotide.

The researchers produced TCR beta cDNA from around 500 ng total RNA with a constant-region primer. Each TCR beta library was derived from three nested multiplex PCR rounds that employed slightly modified ARM-PCR. Via MiXCR, TCRdb re-called the multiplex PCR reads, giving one row per CDR3 protein. The sample carries 80,000 or so distinct CDR3 sequences, 70% to 80% recorded once. The source material was liver tumor tissue from sampling region 4. Regarding subset: tumor region T4, right-lateral pole. The TCR comes from a woman aged 60-75 years with primary liver carcinoma and hepatitis B virus infection.

As DNA, the CDR3 is TGTGCCAGCAATAAGCCCAGGGGGCTTAACACTGAAGCTTTCTTT. Amino acids: CASNKPRGLNTEAFF. The chain joins TRBV28 to TRBJ1-1, with 8 bases aligning to TRBD1. Germline CDR1 reads MDHEN; CDR2 reads SYDVKM. The length of the CDR3 is 15 residues. Losses at the gene ends were 7 bases for V and 2 bases for J; bases not matched to a gene: 9.